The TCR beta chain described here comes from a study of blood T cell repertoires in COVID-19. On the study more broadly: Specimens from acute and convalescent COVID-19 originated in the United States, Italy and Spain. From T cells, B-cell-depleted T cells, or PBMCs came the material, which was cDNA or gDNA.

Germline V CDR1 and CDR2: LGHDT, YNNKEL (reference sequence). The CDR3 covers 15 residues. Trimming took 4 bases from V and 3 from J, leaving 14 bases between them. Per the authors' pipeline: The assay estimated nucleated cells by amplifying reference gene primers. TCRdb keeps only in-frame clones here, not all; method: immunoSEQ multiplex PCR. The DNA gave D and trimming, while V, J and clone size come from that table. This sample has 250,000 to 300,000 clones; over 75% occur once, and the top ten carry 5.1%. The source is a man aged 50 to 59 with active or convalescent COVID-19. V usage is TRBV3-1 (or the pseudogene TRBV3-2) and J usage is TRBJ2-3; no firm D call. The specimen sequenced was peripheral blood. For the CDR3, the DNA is TGTGCCAGCAGCCCAACGAGCGATGGGACAGATACGCAGTATTTT. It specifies CASSPTSDGTDTQYF.